A single sample gave rise to the 27 T cell receptor beta chains below, sequenced in a study of blood T cell repertoires in COVID-19. Method: immunoSEQ multiplex PCR; TCRdb's copy keeps in-frame clones and lacks some. Of some 230,000 clones in the sample, 80% to 85% were seen once. Sequenced input: peripheral blood. Receptors were obtained from a woman aged 25 to 39 who had recovered from COVID-19.

The chain uses TRBV18 and TRBJ1-1, with TRBD1 as a possible D gene (6 bases). The CDR3 is made up of 15 amino acids. V shed 4 bases and J shed 0 bases, with 12 bases lying between them. Germline V gene lookup returns CDR1 KGHSH and CDR2 LQKENI. Written as DNA, the CDR3 is TGTGCCAGCTCACTGTGGGGGCAGATGAACACTGAAGCTTTCTTT. It specifies CASSLWGQMNTEAFF. Filled out from reference TRBV18 and TRBJ1-1, the complete variable domain reads NAGVMQNPRHLVRRRGQEARLRCSPMKGHSHVYWYRQLPEEGLKFMVYLQKENIIDESGMPKERFSAEFPKEGPSILRIQQVVRGDSAAYFCASSLWGQMNTEAFFGQGTRLTVV.

This clone was detected only a few times. The CDR3 DNA follows: TGTGCCAGCAGCCCCTGGAGGGGGGGACTAAACACTGAAGCTTTCTTT. This encodes CASSPWRGGLNTEAFF. The chain combines TRBV3-1 (or the pseudogene TRBV3-2) with TRBJ1-1; TRBD1 might be the D (6 bases). The V and J ends lost 4 bases and 2 bases respectively, with 17 bases between them. This CDR3 spans 16 amino acids. Germline V gene data show CDR1 as LGHDT and CDR2 as YNNKEL (reference sequence).

The CDR3 is CASRRSWTGELFF. For the CDR3, the DNA is TGTGCCAGCAGGAGAAGTTGGACCGGGGAGCTGTTTTTT. V usage is TRBV25-1 and J usage is TRBJ2-2, with D hard to call. Germline-derived CDR1 and CDR2 are MGHDK and SYGVNS. The CDR3 runs to 13 residues. The germline V and J ends were trimmed by 6 bases and 5 bases, with 10 bases remaining between them.

The gene calls are TRBV30 and TRBJ2-1; maybe TRBD2 (6 bases). The germline V and J ends were trimmed by 0 bases and 2 bases, with 14 bases remaining between them. Germline V gene sequence: CDR1 GTSNPN, CDR2 SVGIG (reference sequence). CDR3 length: 16 amino acids. CDR3 loop: CAWSVAGTGAYNEQFF. CDR3 nucleotide sequence: TGTGCCTGGAGTGTAGCCGGGACTGGAGCCTACAATGAGCAGTTCTTC.

The V gene is TRBV14, the J gene TRBJ1-1, with D tentatively TRBD1 (6 bases). Trimming shortened V by 2 bases and J by 2 bases, and 15 bases separated the two germline ends. Germline CDR1 is SGHDN and CDR2 is FVKESK. The length of the CDR3 is 16 residues. The CDR3 DNA reads TGTGCCAGCAGCCAAACGGGCAGGGGCCGTAACACTGAAGCTTTCTTT. Translating it yields CASSQTGRGRNTEAFF. Supplemented by reference TRBV14 and TRBJ1-1, the full variable domain reads EAGVTQFPSHSVIEKGQTVTLRCDPISGHDNLYWYRRVMGKEIKFLLHFVKESKQDESGMPNNRFLAERTGGTYSTLKVQPAELEDSGVYFCASSQTGRGRNTEAFFGQGTRLTVV.

Remarks on this clone: Within the sample, other DNA sequences also encode this same CDR3. V and J are TRBV11-2 and TRBJ2-1, with D maybe TRBD2 (7 bases). Trimming shortened V by 5 bases and J by 3 bases, and 17 bases separated the two germline ends. This CDR3 is 16 amino acids long. In germline, CDR1 is SGHAT, CDR2 FQNNGV. The DNA for the CDR3 is TGTGCCAGCAGCCTCGGGGGGCTAGCGGTCTACAATGAGCAGTTCTTC. This gives the protein CASSLGGLAVYNEQFF.

This clone has just one count. The rearrangement uses TRBV15 and TRBJ1-3; perhaps TRBD1 as D (6 bases). The CDR3 loop spans 16 amino acids. V dropped 0 bases and J dropped 7 bases, with 16 bases sitting between them. Germline V lookup: CDR1 LNHNV, CDR2 YYDKDF (reference sequence). DNA of the CDR3: TGTGCCACCAGCAGAGATGATAAGGCAGGGGCTAACACCATATATTTT. Protein: CATSRDDKAGANTIYF.

This chain joins TRBV6-4 and TRBJ2-2, with 10 bases aligning to TRBD1. The length of the CDR3 is 15 residues. Germline CDR1 reads MRHNA; CDR2 reads SNTAGT. V shed 8 bases, J shed 9 bases, and the junction held 12 bases outside the gene matches. The CDR3 region is CASGGGQGFSRELFF. CDR3 nucleotides: TGTGCCAGCGGGGGGGGACAGGGGTTTTCCCGGGAGCTGTTTTTT.

The rearrangement uses TRBV19 and TRBJ2-5, with a tentative D call TRBD1 (5 bases). V lost 4 bases, J lost 1 base, and 10 bases lay in between. This CDR3 contains 14 residues. CDR1 and CDR2 from the germline V gene are LNHDA and SQIVND (reference sequence). The DNA for the CDR3 is TGTGCCAGTAGTACTTCCAGGGCCCAAGAGACCCAGTACTTC. Translated, it gives CASSTSRAQETQYF.

Comment on this clone: The identical CDR3 is also encoded by other nucleotide sequences in the sample. The genes are TRBV18 and TRBJ2-1; D call uncertain. This CDR3 is 11 amino acids long. Germline loops: CDR1 KGHSH, CDR2 LQKENI. V shed 3 bases and J shed 7 bases, with 4 bases lying between them. The CDR3 sequence: CASSPMNEQFF. CDR3 nucleotide sequence: TGTGCCAGCTCACCTATGAATGAGCAGTTCTTC.

The rearrangement joins TRBV6-5 to TRBJ2-1, with 7 positions matching TRBD1. The germline CDR1 and CDR2 sequences are MNHEY and SVGAGI. V was clipped by 6 bases and J by 4 bases; unmatched bases: 3. The CDR3 extends over 13 amino acids. For the CDR3, the DNA is TGTGCCAGCAGCCTGACAGGGTACAATGAGCAGTTCTTC. Translating it yields CASSLTGYNEQFF.

The chain employs TRBV18 and TRBJ1-1; unclear D gene. CDR1 KGHSH and CDR2 LQKENI come from the germline V gene. The V gene lost 4 bases and the J gene lost 3 bases, with 9 bases spanning the gap. CDR3 length: 13 amino acids. The CDR3 region has the DNA TGTGCCAGCTCACGACCGACTGACACTGAAGCTTTCTTT. It translates to CASSRPTDTEAFF. The variable domain in full, completed from reference TRBV18 and TRBJ1-1, reads NAGVMQNPRHLVRRRGQEARLRCSPMKGHSHVYWYRQLPEEGLKFMVYLQKENIIDESGMPKERFSAEFPKEGPSILRIQQVVRGDSAAYFCASSRPTDTEAFFGQGTRLTVV.

The chain combines TRBV30 with TRBJ2-3, with TRBD2 matching over 7 bases. This CDR3 region has 15 residues. V shed 2 bases, J shed 2 bases, and the junction held 7 bases outside the gene matches. Per germline, CDR1 GTSNPN and CDR2 SVGIG (reference sequence). DNA of the CDR3: TGTGCCTGGAGTAAGGTGGGAGGGTACACAGATACGCAGTATTTT. This translates into CAWSKVGGYTDTQYF.

The rearrangement joins TRBV29-1 to TRBJ2-7; the match to TRBD1 covers 9 bases. The germline gives CDR1 SQVTM, CDR2 ANQGSEA. This CDR3 region has 12 residues. Trimming took 6 bases from V and 5 from J; bases not matched to a gene: 5. CDR3 sequence (DNA): TGCAGCGTCAGGGACAGGGAGGACGAGCAGTACTTC. Protein: CSVRDREDEQYF.

This clone came up once. This rearrangement joins TRBV3-1 (or the pseudogene TRBV3-2) to TRBJ2-7; 13 nucleotides match TRBD2. Germline V gene data show CDR1 as LGHDT and CDR2 as YNNKEL (reference sequence). Trimming removed 5 bases from V and 0 bases from J; junction bases left unmatched: 1. The CDR3 is 15 amino acids. The CDR3 DNA follows: TGTGCCAGCAGCACTAGCGGGAGGGCCTCCTACGAGCAGTACTTC. It specifies CASSTSGRASYEQYF.

This sequence joins TRBV28 and TRBJ1-2; possible D gene TRBD1, 5 bases. Germline V CDR1 and CDR2: MDHEN, SYDVKM. The CDR3 is made up of 13 amino acids. V lost 5 bases to trimming and J lost 4 bases, with 11 bases between them. In DNA, the CDR3 is TGTGCCAGCAGTCCCTGGGGCGCCTATGGCTACACCTTC. Residues: CASSPWGAYGYTF.

Regarding this clone: Other DNA sequences in the same sample also yield this CDR3. The V and J genes are TRBV28 and TRBJ2-1; D is unresolved. The CDR3 totals 13 residues. V lost 5 bases and J 0 bases, leaving 5 bases between the germline ends. Germline values: CDR1 MDHEN, CDR2 SYDVKM. The CDR3 protein is CASSPSSYNEQFF. The CDR3 DNA reads TGTGCCAGCAGTCCGAGCTCCTACAATGAGCAGTTCTTC. The variable domain in full, with the rest retrieved from reference TRBV28 and TRBJ2-1, is DVKVTQSSRYLVKRTGEKVFLECVQDMDHENMFWYRQDPGLGLRLIYFSYDVKMKEKGDIPEGYSVSREKKERFSLILESASTNQTSMYLCASSPSSYNEQFFGPGTRLTVL.

The CDR3 DNA reads TGTGCCTGGAGTGTGGGACACGATTGGGCTTTCTTT. Translating it yields CAWSVGHDWAFF. The rearrangement uses TRBV30 and TRBJ1-1, with D possibly matching TRBD1 (6 bases). Germline V gene data show CDR1 as GTSNPN and CDR2 as SVGIG (reference sequence). The CDR3 runs 12 residues. Trimming shortened V by 0 bases and J by 11 bases, and 13 bases separated the two germline ends.

The genes are TRBV5-6 and TRBJ2-7, with 9 bases lining up with TRBD1. The CDR3 runs 15 residues. Germline values: CDR1 SGHDT, CDR2 YYEEEE. Trimming at V came to 4 bases and at J to 3 bases, leaving 8 bases not matched to a gene. The CDR3, as DNA: TGTGCCAGCAGCCCTGCCGGGACAGGGCTCTACGAGCAGTACTTC. This codes for CASSPAGTGLYEQYF.

This chain connects TRBV3-1 (or the pseudogene TRBV3-2) to TRBJ1-5; D is ambiguous. With 4 bases removed from V and 7 bases from J, the gap between germline ends came to 11 bases. Germline V gene data show CDR1 as LGHDT and CDR2 as YNNKEL (reference sequence). This CDR3 has 13 residues. The CDR3 sequence is CASSLDPGQPQHF. The CDR3 bases are TGTGCCAGCAGCCTAGACCCGGGGCAGCCCCAGCATTTT.

J is TRBJ1-1 and V is TRBV19, with a possible D match to TRBD1 (5 bases). The length of the CDR3 is 13 residues. The V and J ends lost 7 bases and 8 bases respectively, with 17 bases between them. Germline CDR1 LNHDA, CDR2 SQIVND (reference sequence). The CDR3 sequence is CASIGAGGAEAFF. In DNA form, the CDR3 reads TGTGCCAGTATAGGGGCCGGTGGAGCAGAAGCTTTCTTT.

The rearrangement joins TRBV29-1 to TRBJ2-5; D possibly corresponds to TRBD2 (5 bases). This CDR3 is 13 amino acids long. V was shortened by 5 bases and J by 0 bases, with 10 bases between the two germline ends. Per germline, CDR1 SQVTM and CDR2 ANQGSEA. The CDR3, as DNA: TGCAGCGTTAATGGGGAGAACCAAGAGACCCAGTACTTC. Its translation is CSVNGENQETQYF.

This clone was seen a few times. The sample carries other DNA sequences with the same CDR3. V gene TRBV27 combines with J gene TRBJ1-5, with TRBD1 matching over 8 bases. This CDR3 is built from 14 residues. CDR1 is MNHEY, CDR2 SMNVEV, per germline (reference sequence). Trimming took 2 bases from V and 4 from J; bases not matched to a gene: 1. CDR3 nucleotide sequence: TGTGCCAGCAGTTTAGGACAGGGAAATCAGCCCCAGCATTTT. Protein sequence: CASSLGQGNQPQHF.

This chain joins TRBV11-2 and TRBJ2-5; 8 bases are shared with TRBD2. The CDR3 spans 15 residues. Per germline, CDR1 SGHAT and CDR2 FQNNGV. Losses at the gene ends were 0 bases for V and 6 bases for J; bases not matched to a gene: 6. Here the CDR3 DNA reads TGTGCCAGCAGCTTAGATACGGGAGGGCCGCAGACCCAGTACTTC. This encodes CASSLDTGGPQTQYF.

This clone was observed a single time. The chain is built from TRBV2 and TRBJ2-1; a weak D match, TRBD1 (5 bases). The V end was cut by 7 bases, the J end by 7 bases, with 14 bases between. Germline V gives CDR1 SNHLY, CDR2 FYNNEI. This CDR3 is 13 amino acids long. The chain's CDR3 is CASKLGAHNEQFF. CDR3 DNA sequence: TGTGCCAGCAAGCTAGGGGCCCATAATGAGCAGTTCTTC.

This clone was seen just once. The V and J genes are TRBV14 and TRBJ2-1; possibly TRBD1 for D (6 bases). V was shortened by 0 bases and J by 10 bases, with 13 bases between the two germline ends. The CDR3 spans 14 residues. Germline V gives CDR1 SGHDN, CDR2 FVKESK. The CDR3 DNA is TGTGCCAGCAGCCAAGAAAGGGGGTTCAGGGAGCAGTTCTTC. Translated, it gives CASSQERGFREQFF.

The rearrangement links TRBV7-8 to TRBJ1-5, with 7 positions matching TRBD1. The CDR3 is 15 residues long. V lost 5 bases and J lost 2; bases outside the gene matches: 6. Germline V gene data show CDR1 as SGHVS and CDR2 as FQNEAQ. CDR3 amino acids: CASSKTTGGNQPQHF. Here the CDR3 DNA reads TGTGCCAGCAGCAAGACAACAGGGGGCAATCAGCCCCAGCATTTT.